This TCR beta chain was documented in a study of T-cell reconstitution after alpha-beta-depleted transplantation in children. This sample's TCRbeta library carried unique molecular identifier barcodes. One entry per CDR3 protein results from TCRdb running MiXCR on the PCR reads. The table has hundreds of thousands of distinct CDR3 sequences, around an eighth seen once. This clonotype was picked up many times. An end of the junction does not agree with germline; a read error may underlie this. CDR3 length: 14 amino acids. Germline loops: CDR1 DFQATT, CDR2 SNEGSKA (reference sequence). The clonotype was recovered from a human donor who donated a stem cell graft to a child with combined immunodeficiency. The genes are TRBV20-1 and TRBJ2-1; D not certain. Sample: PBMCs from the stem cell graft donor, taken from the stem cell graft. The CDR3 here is CSAGEWGSYNEQFF. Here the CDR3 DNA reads TGCAGTGCTGGAGAATGGGGCTCCTACAATGAGCAGTTCTTC.